The entry below describes one T cell receptor beta chain. This clonotype was seen many times. Its antigen is unknown. The sample holds no much larger clone one base away, and base qualities are not on file. This specimen comes from a study of early T cells in non-severe SARS-CoV-2 infection (TCRdb year 2021). Regarding the research as a whole: Bulk RNA from unsorted whole blood was used for TCR sequencing, so alpha and beta chains could not be paired. Study-level results and caveats: VDJdb matching was skewed toward anti-spike CD8 responses, so virus-specific expansions were likely underestimated and private and CD4 specificities were missed.

In the germline V gene, CDR1 corresponds to LGHNA and CDR2 to YSLEER. The CDR3 runs 15 residues from the cysteine to the phenylalanine. The kept DNA is CDR3 alone, 45 bases in frame from the first base. Deletion took 0 bases off V and 6 bases off J, with a span of 12 bases between the germline ends. The study was a case-control design nested within a healthcare worker cohort in London, UK, with weekly nasopharyngeal swab PCR tests and blood sampling. Healthcare workers were recruited between 23 and 31 March 2020, during the week of the UK lockdown, and were followed weekly for up to roughly 15 weeks. Libraries were constructed by 5' RACE. TCRdb records NextSeq 500 as the sequencer. The TCR library protocol attached unique molecular identifiers to individual cDNA molecules to correct for sequencing error and PCR bias. Sequencing covered both TCR alpha and beta chains, and within each sample the abundances of alpha and beta sequences were tightly co-correlated. The authors' pipeline ran thus. Decombinator V4 was used to perform V gene, J gene and CDR3 annotation of TCR sequences. TCRs were defined as expanded if a significant change between any two time points was detected under a Poisson model with p below 0.0001. TCR abundances were normalised to the total number of TCRs sequenced in each sample and reported as counts per million. TRAV1-2 paired with TRAJ12, TRAJ20 or TRAJ33 defined MAIT TCRs, while TRAV10 paired with TRAJ18 defined iNKT TCRs. VDJdb, accessed on 1 November 2021, was searched for TCRs annotated for CMV, EBV and SARS-CoV-2, and TCRs annotated for more than one antigen were excluded. TCRdb took the public reads, trimmed them with fastp at Q25, ran MiXCR for clone calling and kept in-frame beta chains. Rows are combined by CDR3 protein, so each entry shows the most common genes and DNA. The V and J calls were not made by the authors but by TCRdb's processing. The sample profile shows about 26,000 distinct CDR3 sequences; nearly 4.5% of them were found once. The ten most abundant clones make up 5.6% of the sample.

The rearranged chain carries TRBV4-3 and TRBJ1-3; the D gene identity is not certain. Sample: whole blood. The sequence was obtained from an adult who was a healthcare worker with PCR-confirmed SARS-CoV-2 infection or an uninfected control (not recorded which). The CDR3 amino acid sequence is: CASSQDRGVENTIYF. The sequenced DNA is TGCGCCAGCAGCCAAGATCGTGGGGTCGAAAACACCATATATTTT.